This record concerns one TCR beta chain sequence. 13 Jbeta primers and 60 Vbeta primers were used for the PCR. Method: immunoSEQ multiplex PCR; TCRdb's copy keeps in-frame clones and lacks some. The sample includes over 150,000 clones, under 80% of them seen just once. This record comes from a study of cytomegalovirus exposure and HLA in healthy donors. This CDR3 has 13 residues. CDR1 SQVTM and CDR2 ANQGSEA come from the germline V gene. The V end was cut by 3 bases, the J end by 5 bases, with 12 bases between. Sequencing input: PBMCs. This clonotype was sampled from a man aged 25 to 45 in good health and CMV-seropositive. V and J are TRBV29-1 and TRBJ2-3; possible D gene TRBD1, 6 bases. CDR3 protein: CSVEGGGVDTQYF. The CDR3 DNA follows: TGCAGCGTTGAGGGTGGGGGCGTAGATACGCAGTATTTT.